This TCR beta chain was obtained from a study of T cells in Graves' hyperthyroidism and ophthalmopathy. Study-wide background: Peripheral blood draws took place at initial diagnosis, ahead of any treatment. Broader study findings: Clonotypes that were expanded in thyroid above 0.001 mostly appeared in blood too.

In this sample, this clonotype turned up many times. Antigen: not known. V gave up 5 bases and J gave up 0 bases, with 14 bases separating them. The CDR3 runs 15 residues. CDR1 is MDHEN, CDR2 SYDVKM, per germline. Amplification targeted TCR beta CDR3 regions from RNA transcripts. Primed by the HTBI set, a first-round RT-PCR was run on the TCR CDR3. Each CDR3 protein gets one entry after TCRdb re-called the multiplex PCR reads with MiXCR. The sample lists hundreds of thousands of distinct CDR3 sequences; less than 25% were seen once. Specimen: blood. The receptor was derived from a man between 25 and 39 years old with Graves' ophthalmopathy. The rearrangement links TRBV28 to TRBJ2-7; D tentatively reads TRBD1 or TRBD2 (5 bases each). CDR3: CASSVGTASSYEQYF. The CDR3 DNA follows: TGTGCCAGCAGTGTTGGGACCGCGAGCTCCTACGAGCAGTACTTC.